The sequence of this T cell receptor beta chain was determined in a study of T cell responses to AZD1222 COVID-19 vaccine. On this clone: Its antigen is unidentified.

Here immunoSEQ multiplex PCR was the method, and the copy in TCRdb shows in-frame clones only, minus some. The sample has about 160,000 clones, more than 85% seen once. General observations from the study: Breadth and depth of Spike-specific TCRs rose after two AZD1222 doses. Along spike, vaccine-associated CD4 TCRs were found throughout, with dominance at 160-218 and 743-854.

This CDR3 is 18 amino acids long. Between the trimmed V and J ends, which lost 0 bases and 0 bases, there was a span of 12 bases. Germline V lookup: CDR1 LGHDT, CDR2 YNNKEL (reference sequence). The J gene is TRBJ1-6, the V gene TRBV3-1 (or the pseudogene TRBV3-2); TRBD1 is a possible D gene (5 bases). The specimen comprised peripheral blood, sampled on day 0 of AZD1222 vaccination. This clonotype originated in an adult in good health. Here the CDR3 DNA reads TGTGCCAGCAGCCAAGATTGGGGGAGCGGCTCCTATAATTCACCCCTCCACTTT. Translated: CASSQDWGSGSYNSPLHF.